The 18 T cell receptor beta chains in this list originate from one sample, sequenced in a study of PD-L1 blockade in urothelial cancer. Time point meaning: peripheral blood 6 weeks after treatment start. This table comes from immunoSEQ multiplex PCR, and its TCRdb copy is limited to in-frame clones, with some not included. The profile shows over 25,000 clones, about 79% of them singletons. The source was PBMCs, collected around atezolizumab (anti-PD-L1) treatment. The receptors were gathered from a man in his 70s with urothelial cancer.

The CDR3 is CASSSNRGRTEAFF. The CDR3 bases are TGTGCCAGCAGTAGTAACAGGGGGCGCACTGAAGCTTTCTTT. The V call is TRBV6-1, the J call TRBJ1-1; 9 bases are a match to TRBD1. V was pared by 5 bases and J by 4 bases, with 5 bases of the junction left unmatched. The CDR3 is 14 residues long. Germline CDR1 MNHNS, CDR2 SASEGT.

A single count supports this clone. The chain recombines TRBV5-1 with TRBJ2-3; 15 bases are shared with TRBD2. The length of the CDR3 is 18 residues. The V and J ends lost 4 bases and 2 bases, in that order; junction bases with no gene match: 8. The germline V gene has CDR1 SGHRS and CDR2 YFSETQ. CDR3 residues: CASSLQGLAGGTTDTQYF. CDR3 in DNA: TGCGCCAGCAGCCTCCAGGGACTAGCGGGAGGTACCACAGATACGCAGTATTTT.

J is TRBJ2-3 and V is TRBV6-6; 8 bases are a match to TRBD2. The germline gives CDR1 MNHNY, CDR2 SVGAGI (reference sequence). This CDR3 has 15 amino acids. V gave up 3 bases and J gave up 4 bases; unmatched junction bases: 6. Written as DNA, the CDR3 is TGTGCCAGCAGTTATGTGGTCGGGAGGGCAGATACGCAGTATTTT. This encodes CASSYVVGRADTQYF.

The genes are TRBV5-1 and TRBJ1-1; D is possibly TRBD1 (5 bases). With 4 bases removed from V and 0 bases from J, the gap between germline ends came to 10 bases. The CDR3 contains 14 residues. The germline gives CDR1 SGHRS, CDR2 YFSETQ. DNA of the CDR3: TGCGCCAGCAGCCCGGCGACAGTGAACACTGAAGCTTTCTTT. Amino acid sequence: CASSPATVNTEAFF.

The V call is TRBV7-2, the J call TRBJ2-7; 12 bases fit TRBD1. Germline V gene sequence: CDR1 SGHTA, CDR2 FQGNSA. Germline trimming cut 5 bases from V and 2 bases from J; bases unmatched to any gene: 7. The CDR3 extends over 16 amino acids. As DNA, the CDR3 is TGTGCCAGCAGCCACGGGGGACAGGGGGCAACCTACGAGCAGTACTTC. Its protein product is CASSHGGQGATYEQYF.

This clone was seen only a few times. CDR3: CASSSRPRSGTYNEQFF. The DNA for the CDR3 is TGTGCCAGCAGCTCCCGCCCCCGATCCGGGACCTACAATGAGCAGTTCTTC. The rearrangement joins TRBV7-2 to TRBJ2-1; a possible D gene is TRBD2 (5 bases). This CDR3 has 17 residues. The germline V gene encodes CDR1 SGHTA and CDR2 FQGNSA. V was pared by 4 bases and J by 2 bases, with 18 bases between. The whole variable domain, filled in from reference TRBV7-2 and TRBJ2-1, reads GAGVSQSPSNKVTEKGKDVELRCDPISGHTALYWYRQSLGQGLEFLIYFQGNSAPDKSGLPSDRFSAERTGGSVSTLTIQRTQQEDSAVYLCASSSRPRSGTYNEQFFGPGTRLTVL.

V usage is TRBV4-2 and J usage is TRBJ2-1; TRBD2 agrees at 11 bases. CDR3 length: 17 amino acids. Trimming at V came to 0 bases and at J to 6 bases, leaving 7 bases not matched to a gene. The germline V gene encodes CDR1 LGHNA and CDR2 YNFKEQ. CDR3 bases: TGTGCCAGCAGCCAAGATCGTAGCGGGGGGGCCCGCAATGAGCAGTTCTTC. Encoded protein: CASSQDRSGGARNEQFF.

This clone was detected a few times. The gene calls are TRBV11-2 and TRBJ2-1; weak D call: TRBD1 (6 bases). This CDR3 comprises 14 residues. The V end lost 5 bases, the J end lost 10 bases, and 18 bases lay between the germline ends. CDR1 is SGHAT, CDR2 FQNNGV, per germline. This CDR3 reads CASSPITFDREQFF. Written as DNA, the CDR3 is TGTGCCAGCAGCCCTATAACTTTTGACAGGGAGCAGTTCTTC.

This clone was seen a handful of times. The chain employs TRBV2 and TRBJ2-1, with TRBD2 identical over 8 bases. Germline V CDR1 and CDR2: SNHLY, FYNNEI. J gave up 4 bases and V 6 bases, and 11 bases lay outside the gene matches. The CDR3 is made up of 16 amino acids. CDR3 coding DNA: TGTGCCAGCAGGGGCCGGGCGGGGGGCCGATACAATGAGCAGTTCTTC. Amino acid sequence: CASRGRAGGRYNEQFF.

This clone has a single count. The rearrangement links TRBV7-9 to TRBJ1-2; tentative D call: TRBD1 (6 bases). The CDR3 contains 16 residues. Germline V gene data show CDR1 as SEHNR and CDR2 as FQNEAQ (reference sequence). Trimming cost V 5 bases and J 2 bases, with 18 bases left between them. The CDR3 DNA reads as TGTGCCAGCAGCCCGCAAGGGGGGGTTGCCAACTATGGCTACACCTTC. Translated, it gives CASSPQGGVANYGYTF.

J is TRBJ2-1 and V is TRBV9; 10 nucleotides line up with TRBD2. This CDR3 has 18 residues. In germline, CDR1 is SGDLS, CDR2 YYNGEE. V lost 4 bases and J lost 6; bases outside the gene matches: 16. The DNA of the CDR3 is TGTGCCAGCAGCCCCAAACTGAAAACTAGCGGGATATCCAATGAGCAGTTCTTC. This gives the protein CASSPKLKTSGISNEQFF.

This rearrangement joins TRBV5-6 to TRBJ2-7, with D unresolved. The V gene's germline CDR1 is SGHDT and CDR2 YYEEEE. CDR3 length: 12 amino acids. V was pared by 5 bases and J by 0 bases, with 6 bases between. The CDR3 reads CASSYNSYEQYF. The CDR3, as DNA: TGTGCCAGCAGTTACAACTCCTACGAGCAGTACTTC.

This clone was observed a few times. The chain employs TRBV7-6 and TRBJ1-3; 8 nucleotides align to TRBD1. The CDR3 has 13 amino acids. Germline V gene sequence: CDR1 SGHVS, CDR2 FNYEAQ. V lost 1 base and J lost 7; bases outside the gene matches: 0. The CDR3 loop reads CASSLGQGNTIYF. CDR3 in DNA: TGTGCCAGCAGCTTAGGACAGGGGAACACCATATATTTT.

This chain connects TRBV7-2 to TRBJ1-4; the D gene is possibly TRBD1 (5 bases). Germline CDR1 reads SGHTA; CDR2 reads FQGNSA. Trimming left V 5 bases short and J 10 bases short, with 14 bases between. This CDR3 is built from 13 residues. The CDR3 is CASSPRDGGKLFF. The CDR3 DNA follows: TGTGCCAGCAGCCCCCGGGACGGGGGAAAACTGTTTTTT. Using reference TRBV7-2 and TRBJ1-4 for the parts outside the CDR3, the full variable domain is GAGVSQSPSNKVTEKGKDVELRCDPISGHTALYWYRQSLGQGLEFLIYFQGNSAPDKSGLPSDRFSAERTGGSVSTLTIQRTQQEDSAVYLCASSPRDGGKLFFGSGTQLSVL.

The genes are TRBV15 and TRBJ2-1, with TRBD2 matching over 7 bases. Germline CDR1 and CDR2: LNHNV and YYDKDF (reference sequence). The CDR3 is made up of 16 amino acids. Trimming at V came to 1 base and at J to 2 bases, leaving 5 bases not matched to a gene. The CDR3 nucleotides are TGTGCCACCAGCAGAGGGGGCGGGGGACCCTACAATGAGCAGTTCTTC. This codes for CATSRGGGGPYNEQFF.

The chain has TRBV2 and TRBJ1-3; tentatively, D is TRBD1 (6 bases). Looked up from germline, CDR1 is SNHLY and CDR2 is FYNNEI. The CDR3 totals 16 residues. The V end lost 1 base, the J end lost 5 bases, and 15 bases lay between the germline ends. CDR3 coding DNA: TGTGCCAGCAGTGAAGAAGGATTCCAGGGGCGAAACACCATATATTTT. Translation: CASSEEGFQGRNTIYF.

There are a few counts of this clone. J is TRBJ2-5 and V is TRBV15; D unclear. Trimming took off 3 bases at V and 2 bases at J, with 7 bases between the two ends. The CDR3 contains 13 residues. Germline V CDR1 and CDR2: LNHNV, YYDKDF (reference sequence). The CDR3: CATSRAIQETQYF. CDR3 sequence (DNA): TGTGCCACCAGCAGGGCCATACAAGAGACCCAGTACTTC.

This clone was seen a handful of times. The rearrangement links TRBV7-9 to TRBJ2-7, with TRBD2 as a possible D gene (5 bases). Between the trimmed V and J ends, which lost 4 bases and 4 bases, there was a span of 8 bases. CDR3 length equals 12 residues. The germline gives CDR1 SEHNR, CDR2 FQNEAQ (reference sequence). CDR3 protein: CASSYGIYEQYF. For the CDR3, the DNA is TGTGCCAGCAGCTACGGGATTTACGAGCAGTACTTC.